These 3 T cell receptor beta chains originate from one sample sequenced in a study of quantifying T cell responses using KT2 cells (dated by TCRdb to between 2016 and 2019). For the wider study: RNA was DNase-treated and reverse transcribed with TCR alpha and beta constant-region primers, mostly using SuperScript III.

The method behind the library was UMI-ligation and nested PCR. The run used an Illumina MiSeq. A single-stranded oligonucleotide carrying the Illumina SP2 sequence and a UMI was ligated to the cDNA 3' end using T4 RNA ligase 1. PCR1 used approximately 4 cycles (98 degrees C 15 s, 69 degrees C 30 s, 72 degrees C 40 s), and the beta primer was an equimolar mix of RC1.1 and RC1.2 that covered TRBC1 and TRBC2. TCRdb's own reprocessing of the public reads used fastp at Q25 and MiXCR and kept productive beta chains. Records with the same CDR3 protein are collapsed into one entry carrying the most frequent genes and DNA. The sample records approximately 57,000 distinct CDR3 sequences, over 9% of which are singletons. The leading ten clones occupy roughly 9% of the sample. Specimen: PBMCs spiked with cells of the T cell clone KT2. These receptors came from a human donor.

V and J are TRBV30 and TRBJ2-3; 11 bases fit TRBD2. The V segment lost 0 bases and the J segment 6 bases; nucleotides outside the gene matches: 5. In germline, CDR1 is GTSNPN, CDR2 SVGIG (reference sequence). The CDR3 has 15 residues. The CDR3 reads CAWSVLAGGMDTQYF. As DNA, the CDR3 is TGTGCCTGGAGTGTCCTAGCGGGAGGAATGGATACGCAGTATTTT. Complete variable domain (other parts from reference TRBV30 and TRBJ2-3): SQTIHQWPATLVQPVGSPLSLECTVEGTSNPNLYWYRQAAGRGLQLLFYSVGIGQISSEVPQNLSASRPQDRQFILSSKKLLLSDSGFYLCAWSVLAGGMDTQYFGPGTRLTVL.

The table lists this clonotype with a few counts. This rearrangement joins TRBV7-2 to TRBJ2-5; no reliable D call. Germline CDR1 reads SGHTA; CDR2 reads FQGNSA. This CDR3 has 13 amino acids. V gave up 1 base and J gave up 2 bases, with 5 bases separating them. CDR3 loop: CASSLEVQETQYF. The DNA for the CDR3 is TGTGCCAGCAGCTTAGAGGTACAAGAGACCCAGTACTTC.

The V and J genes are TRBV7-2 and TRBJ1-2; 8 bases map to TRBD1. With V trimmed by 1 base and J by 3 bases, 1 base remained unmatched. Germline-derived CDR1 and CDR2 are SGHTA and FQGNSA. This CDR3 is 14 amino acids long. The CDR3: CASSLEGQDYGYTF. The CDR3 DNA reads TGTGCCAGCAGCTTAGAGGGACAGGACTATGGCTACACCTTC.